A single sample gave rise to the 18 T cell receptor beta chains below, sequenced in a study of blood T cell repertoires in COVID-19. TCRdb's copy holds only in-frame clones and misses some; the assay was immunoSEQ multiplex PCR. The sample shows 180,000 or so clones, 90% of them seen only once. What was sequenced was peripheral blood. The receptors derive from a man in his fifties with acute or convalescent COVID-19.

This clone was detected once. The chain is built from TRBV4-1 and TRBJ2-7, with 10 nucleotides matching TRBD2. The junction had 8 bases not matched to a gene; V was cut back by 3 bases and J by 3 bases. Germline loops: CDR1 MGHRA, CDR2 YSYEKL. The CDR3 loop spans 16 amino acids. DNA for the CDR3: TGCGCCAGCAGCCACCCAGGGAGGACTAGCGGCTACGAGCAGTACTTC. The encoded protein is CASSHPGRTSGYEQYF.

V gene TRBV5-4 combines with J gene TRBJ1-2; 8 bases fit TRBD1. Trimming at V came to 7 bases and at J to 3 bases, leaving 8 bases not matched to a gene. CDR3 length equals 14 residues. CDR1 is SGHNT and CDR2 is YYREEE in the germline V gene (reference sequence). Here the CDR3 reads CASGNLDRDYGYTF. The CDR3, as DNA: TGTGCCAGCGGCAACCTGGACAGGGACTATGGCTACACCTTC.

The chain recombines TRBV7-2 with TRBJ2-2; a possible D gene is TRBD2 (5 bases). This CDR3 spans 14 amino acids. With 4 bases removed from V and 5 bases from J, the gap between germline ends came to 11 bases. Germline V lookup: CDR1 SGHTA, CDR2 FQGNSA. The CDR3 coding sequence is TGTGCCAGCAGCTCATCGCTAGCAACCGGGGAGCTGTTTTTT. Translation gives CASSSSLATGELFF.

The CDR3 DNA is TGCGCCAGCAGCTTGGTGAGCACTCTCTACGAGCAGTACTTC. It yields the protein CASSLVSTLYEQYF. The rearrangement links TRBV5-1 to TRBJ2-7; D is uncertain. Trimming stripped 0 bases from V and 3 bases from J, with 10 bases between. The V gene's germline CDR1 is SGHRS and CDR2 YFSETQ. The length of the CDR3 is 14 residues.

V is TRBV19 and J is TRBJ2-3; TRBD2 agrees at 10 bases. Germline loops: CDR1 LNHDA, CDR2 SQIVND (reference sequence). V was clipped by 3 bases and J by 4 bases; unmatched bases: 4. The CDR3 consists of 15 residues. CDR3 sequence: CASSILAGASDTQYF. CDR3 nucleotides: TGTGCCAGTAGTATCCTAGCGGGAGCATCAGATACGCAGTATTTT.

The rearrangement links TRBV3-1 (or the pseudogene TRBV3-2) to TRBJ2-1; tentatively, D is TRBD2 (6 bases). Trimming took off 4 bases at V and 0 bases at J, with 25 bases between the two ends. Germline V CDR1 and CDR2: LGHDT, YNNKEL (reference sequence). The CDR3 runs 20 residues. The CDR3 DNA reads TGTGCCAGCAGCCCCACGTTGGGACTCGTCCTCCAAGGCTCCTACAATGAGCAGTTCTTC. This sequence encodes CASSPTLGLVLQGSYNEQFF.

The V gene is TRBV11-2, the J gene TRBJ2-2; D possibly corresponds to TRBD2 (5 bases). Trimming left V 2 bases short and J 5 bases short, with 6 bases between. The V gene's germline CDR1 is SGHAT and CDR2 FQNNGV. There are 13 residues in the CDR3. The CDR3 DNA reads TGTGCCAGCAGCTTAAGGAGGACCGGGGAGCTGTTTTTT. Residues: CASSLRRTGELFF.

This chain uses TRBV18 with TRBJ1-5; D is perhaps TRBD1 (5 bases). Germline assignment: CDR1 KGHSH and CDR2 LQKENI. Trimming shortened V by 3 bases and J by 3 bases, and 9 bases separated the two germline ends. The CDR3 has 14 amino acids. The CDR3 DNA sequence: TGTGCCAGCTCACCCGGGGGGGACAATCAGCCCCAGCATTTT. The encoded protein is CASSPGGDNQPQHF.

This clone was observed a single time. The V call is TRBV6-5, the J call TRBJ2-3; TRBD1 might be the D (5 bases). The germline V gene has CDR1 MNHEY and CDR2 SVGAGI. The length of the CDR3 is 14 residues. V was pared by 3 bases and J by 2 bases, with 9 bases between. The CDR3: CASSYQGYTDTQYF. CDR3 DNA: TGTGCCAGCAGTTATCAGGGATACACAGATACGCAGTATTTT.

The rearrangement uses TRBV24-1 and TRBJ2-2; 9 bases agree with TRBD1. This CDR3 is 16 amino acids long. CDR1 KGHDR and CDR2 SFDVKD come from the germline V gene. V was pared by 4 bases and J by 4 bases, with 6 bases of the junction left unmatched. CDR3 bases: TGTGCCACCAGTGAACCGGGACAGGGAGGCACCGGGGAGCTGTTTTTT. Its protein product is CATSEPGQGGTGELFF.

The chain employs TRBV6-5 and TRBJ2-7, with D possibly TRBD2 on 5 matching bases. Per the germline V gene, CDR1 is MNHEY and CDR2 is SVGAGI. The CDR3 has 16 amino acids. Trimming removed 3 bases at V and 7 bases at J, with 22 bases between. The CDR3 is CASSYIGRGSNLEQYF. CDR3 DNA: TGTGCCAGCAGTTATATAGGGAGAGGCAGTAACCTGGAGCAGTACTTC.

This clone appeared once. This chain connects TRBV4-3 to TRBJ1-3; D possibly corresponds to TRBD1 (5 bases). V shed 1 base and J shed 4 bases, with 11 bases lying between them. The CDR3 consists of 15 residues. The germline V gene has CDR1 LGHNA and CDR2 YSLEER. This CDR3 reads CASSQGQQFGNTIYF. The CDR3 DNA reads as TGCGCCAGCAGCCAAGGACAGCAGTTCGGAAACACCATATATTTT.

A single count supports this clone. V usage is TRBV28 and J usage is TRBJ2-1, with 9 positions matching TRBD2. The germline CDR1 and CDR2 sequences are MDHEN and SYDVKM. There are 15 residues in the CDR3. Trimming removed 3 bases from V and 7 bases from J; junction bases left unmatched: 7. In DNA form, the CDR3 reads TGTGCCAGCAGTTTCTTAGCGGGGGTTATGAATGAGCAGTTCTTC. Its protein is CASSFLAGVMNEQFF.

The gene calls are TRBV20-1 and TRBJ2-7, with 8 nucleotides matching TRBD2. The CDR3 loop spans 14 amino acids. The germline V gene encodes CDR1 DFQATT and CDR2 SNEGSKA (reference sequence). V gave up 3 bases and J gave up 3 bases; unmatched junction bases: 7. The CDR3 nucleotides read TGCAGTGCTAGTTCCGGGAGGGCAGGCTACGAGCAGTACTTC. Amino acids: CSASSGRAGYEQYF.

V gene TRBV30 combines with J gene TRBJ1-3; 7 nucleotides line up with TRBD1. Germline loops: CDR1 GTSNPN, CDR2 SVGIG (reference sequence). Trimming removed 0 bases from V and 1 base from J; junction bases left unmatched: 0. This CDR3 has 14 amino acids. In DNA form, the CDR3 reads TGTGCCTGGAGTGTGGGACAGTCTGGAAACACCATATATTTT. It codes for CAWSVGQSGNTIYF.

V usage is TRBV29-1 and J usage is TRBJ2-5; 12 bases align to TRBD2. With V trimmed by 7 bases and J by 2 bases, 14 bases remained unmatched. The CDR3 runs to 17 residues. CDR1 SQVTM and CDR2 ANQGSEA come from the germline V gene. DNA for the CDR3: TGCAGCGCTAACCCCTGGGGGCTAGCGGGAGGGCAAGAGACCCAGTACTTC. This translates into CSANPWGLAGGQETQYF.

The rearrangement joins TRBV2 to TRBJ2-3, with TRBD2 matching 13 bases. Trimming removed 6 bases from V and 0 bases from J; junction bases left unmatched: 3. The V gene's germline CDR1 is SNHLY and CDR2 FYNNEI. The CDR3 has 16 amino acids. The CDR3 coding sequence is TGTGCCAGCAGGCGACTAGCGGGAGGTAGCACAGATACGCAGTATTTT. Translating gives CASRRLAGGSTDTQYF.

This clone showed up just a few times. This sequence joins TRBV5-4 and TRBJ1-1, with TRBD1 identical over 8 bases. V lost 4 bases to trimming and J lost 1 base; unmatched junction nucleotides: 3. The length of the CDR3 is 14 residues. Germline lookup yields CDR1 SGHNT and CDR2 YYREEE (reference sequence). CDR3 sequence: CASSNGQGNTEAFF. DNA for the CDR3: TGTGCCAGCAGCAACGGACAGGGGAACACTGAAGCTTTCTTT. The entire variable domain, with the rest obtained from reference TRBV5-4 and TRBJ1-1, is as follows: ETGVTQSPTHLIKTRGQQVTLRCSSQSGHNTVSWYQQALGQGPQFIFQYYREEENGRGNFPPRFSGLQFPNYSSELNVNALELDDSALYLCASSNGQGNTEAFFGQGTRLTVV.